These T cell receptor beta chains were read from a single sample in a study of immune evolution from preneoplasia to lung adenocarcinoma. The assay was immunoSEQ multiplex PCR, and TCRdb's table has in-frame clones only and misses some. The sample lists several thousand clones, 65% to 90% seen once, with about 14% in the top ten. The sample taken for sequencing was FFPE adjacent normal lung tissue. Receptors were obtained from a donor at least 70 years old with lung adenocarcinoma. The CDR3 runs from the conserved cysteine through the conserved F or W. Each record gives: CDR3 protein, CDR3 DNA, V gene, clone size, J gene, D gene. A D gene is named only where the DNA matches it firmly. Clone size is shown for a subset of rows, as once, few, many or a class of expanded clone.

CASSSTGPQNEQYF,TGTGCCAGCAGCTCGACCGGGCCCCAGAACGAGCAGTACTTC,TRBV5-6,once,TRBJ2-7,.
CSVVGGSYGYTF,TGCAGCGTTGTAGGGGGCAGCTATGGCTACACCTTC,TRBV29-1,.,TRBJ1-2,TRBD1
CASRMGGGGSYEQYF,TGTGCCAGCCGAATGGGGGGAGGGGGATCCTACGAGCAGTACTTC,TRBV27,.,TRBJ2-7,.
CASSPGLAQRGGQFF,TGTGCCAGCAGTCCCGGACTAGCCCAGAGGGGAGGGCAGTTCTTC,TRBV27,.,TRBJ2-1,TRBD2
CAISPGLAGKRAYNEQFF,TGTGCCATCAGTCCGGGACTAGCGGGAAAGAGGGCCTACAATGAGCAGTTCTTC,TRBV10-3,.,TRBJ2-1,TRBD2
CASSIPGTDNYGYTF,TGTGCCAGTAGCATCCCCGGGACGGATAACTATGGCTACACCTTC,TRBV19,few,TRBJ1-2,.
CASSLDPGSGNTIYF,TGTGCCAGCAGCTTGGATCCAGGGAGTGGAAACACCATATATTTT,TRBV5-8,once,TRBJ1-3,.
CASSLARAGGEYEQYF,TGTGCCAGCAGCTTGGCCCGGGCGGGGGGGGAGTACGAGCAGTACTTC,TRBV7-8,.,TRBJ2-7,TRBD2
CASSDDREAFF,TGTGCCAGCTCAGATGACAGGGAGGCTTTCTTT,TRBV18,.,TRBJ1-1,TRBD1
CASSNRDGPYEQYF,TGTGCCAGCAGCAACCGGGACGGTCCCTACGAGCAGTACTTC,TRBV9,.,TRBJ2-7,.
CASSVRRLAGATDTQYF,TGTGCCAGCTCAGTGAGACGGTTAGCGGGAGCGACAGATACGCAGTATTTT,TRBV28,.,TRBJ2-3,TRBD2
CALSQRTSGRGNTGELFF,TGTGCTCTCTCTCAGCGGACTAGCGGGAGGGGGAACACCGGGGAGCTGTTTTTT,TRBV27,few,TRBJ2-2,TRBD2
CSVARDRSRGAFF,TGCAGCGTTGCCCGGGACAGGTCCCGAGGAGCTTTCTTT,TRBV29-1,.,TRBJ1-1,TRBD1
CASSPDRRVQYF,TGTGCCAGCAGCCCGGACAGACGAGTTCAGTACTTC,TRBV7-2,once,TRBJ2-4,.
CASSLKSPGELFF,TGTGCCAGCAGCTTAAAAAGTCCCGGGGAGCTGTTTTTT,TRBV11-2,.,TRBJ2-2,.
CASRPQGLNTEAFF,TGTGCCAGCAGACCACAGGGATTGAACACTGAAGCTTTCTTT,TRBV25-1,.,TRBJ1-1,.
CASSNRRDTEAFF,TGTGCCAGCAGCAACCGGAGGGACACTGAAGCTTTCTTT,TRBV28,.,TRBJ1-1,.
CASSQLTADHGSYEQYF,TGCGCCAGCAGCCAACTCACGGCGGACCATGGTTCCTACGAGCAGTACTTC,TRBV4-1,.,TRBJ2-7,.
CASSLDRTGSGYTF,TGTGCCAGCAGCTTAGATCGAACGGGGAGTGGCTACACCTTC,TRBV11-2,.,TRBJ1-2,.
CASSQEFTANYGYTF,TGCGCCAGCAGCCAAGAGTTTACAGCTAACTATGGCTACACCTTC,TRBV4-3,once,TRBJ1-2,.
CASSSPDGSNQPQHF,TGTGCCAGCAGTTCACCCGACGGGAGCAATCAGCCCCAGCATTTT,TRBV28,.,TRBJ1-5,.
CSARETREQYF,TGCAGTGCTAGAGAGACCAGGGAGCAGTACTTC,TRBV20-1,.,TRBJ2-7,.
CASSDNDKGWTQYF,TGCGCCAGCAGTGACAACGACAAGGGATGGACCCAGTACTTC,TRBV10-2,few,TRBJ2-5,.
CASSLLAGEYF,TGTGCCAGCAGCCTCTTGGCCGGGGAGTACTTC,TRBV5-8,.,TRBJ2-7,.
CSATRGTEAFF,TGCAGTGCTACTCGCGGAACTGAAGCTTTCTTT,TRBV20-1,.,TRBJ1-1,.
CASRKRQGPGTQYF,TGTGCCAGCAGAAAAAGACAGGGTCCGGGGACCCAGTACTTC,TRBV7-2,.,TRBJ2-5,TRBD1
CASSLREGGLFEQYF,TGTGCCAGCAGCCTGCGGGAGGGGGGTTTATTCGAGCAGTACTTC,TRBV7-9,.,TRBJ2-7,TRBD2
CASSLEGVTDTQYF,TGTGCCAGCAGCTTAGAGGGGGTCACAGATACGCAGTATTTT,TRBV7-9,.,TRBJ2-3,.
CASSLIGVPNYGYTF,TGTGCCAGCAGCTTAATAGGCGTTCCTAACTATGGCTACACCTTC,TRBV5-4,.,TRBJ1-2,.
CASSLGGYSGNTIYF,TGTGCCAGCAGCTTAGGGGGGTACTCTGGAAACACCATATATTTT,TRBV11-2,.,TRBJ1-3,.
CASSVETDTQYF,TGTGCCAGCAGCGTTGAGACAGATACGCAGTATTTT,TRBV9,.,TRBJ2-3,.
CASSHRQAYEKLFF,TGTGCCAGCAGCCACAGGCAGGCTTATGAAAAACTGTTTTTT,TRBV14,.,TRBJ1-4,.
CASSVGSGANVLTF,TGTGCCAGCAGCGTAGGTTCTGGGGCCAACGTCCTGACTTTC,TRBV9,.,TRBJ2-6,.
CASRRGQDRTYEQYF,TGTGCCAGCAGAAGAGGTCAGGACAGGACCTACGAGCAGTACTTC,TRBV28,.,TRBJ2-7,TRBD1
CASSSQGATNEKLFF,TGCGCCAGCAGCTCACAAGGAGCAACTAATGAAAAACTGTTTTTT,TRBV5-1,.,TRBJ1-4,.
CASRASGYNEQFF,TGTGCCAGCAGGGCTAGCGGTTACAATGAGCAGTTCTTC,TRBV6-5,.,TRBJ2-1,TRBD2